The rows below give T cell receptor beta chains drawn from one sample of a study of CXCR3-negative and CXCR3-positive naive CD8 T cells. Following a re-call of the 5' RACE reads, TCRdb has one entry per CDR3 protein and lacks DNA. Its table records tens of thousands of distinct CDR3 sequences. Input material: memory CD8+ T cells from blood. Receptors originate from a human donor in good health. Some clones in this sample may be carry-over from other donors' samples. CDR3s include the opening cysteine and the closing phenylalanine or tryptophan. Fields, in order: clone size, V gene, CDR3 length, J gene, CDR3 protein. Clone size is given for some rows only: seen once, a few or many times, or a class if the clone is expanded.

size: .
V: TRBV27
length: 11
J: TRBJ2-1
CDR3: CASSGGDEQFF

size: .
V: TRBV4-2
length: 15
J: TRBJ2-1
CDR3: CASSQEERGYNEQFF

size: .
V: TRBV7-2
length: 13
J: TRBJ2-7
CDR3: CASSFRQPYEQYF

size: .
V: TRBV10-3
length: 12
J: TRBJ2-1
CDR3: CAIREGGDEQFF

size: .
V: TRBV4-3
length: 17
J: TRBJ2-6
CDR3: CASSSSAGGTGANVLTF

size: .
V: TRBV29-1
length: 16
J: TRBJ2-1
CDR3: CSVEWGKAVDYNEQFF

size: .
V: TRBV28
length: 13
J: TRBJ2-7
CDR3: CAESGQGVNEQYF

size: medium-sized
V: TRBV7-9
length: 14
J: TRBJ2-5
CDR3: CASSPEGWQETQYF

size: medium-sized
V: TRBV6-5
length: 15
J: TRBJ2-1
CDR3: CASNLAGGPVTEQFF

size: .
V: TRBV6-5
length: 13
J: TRBJ2-7
CDR3: CASSLARGYEQYF

size: large
V: TRBV5-5
length: 12
J: TRBJ2-7
CDR3: CASSLMGYEQYF

size: medium-sized
V: TRBV5-1
length: 14
J: TRBJ2-7
CDR3: CASSFTDRFDEQYF

size: .
V: TRBV3-1
length: 12
J: TRBJ2-3
CDR3: CASSQKRATQYF

size: .
V: TRBV11-2
length: 13
J: TRBJ2-1
CDR3: CASRATTNNEQFF

size: .
V: TRBV7-2
length: 14
J: TRBJ2-7
CDR3: CASSERTGGYEQYF

size: .
V: TRBV28
length: 16
J: TRBJ2-1
CDR3: CASSLTTSGVYNEQFF

size: .
V: TRBV6-4
length: 15
J: TRBJ2-3
CDR3: CASSRSGGAGDTQYF

size: .
V: TRBV9
length: 17
J: TRBJ2-1
CDR3: CASSAGWGGGLGNEQFF

size: .
V: TRBV5-1
length: 13
J: TRBJ2-7
CDR3: CASSLIGADEQYF

size: .
V: TRBV28
length: 18
J: TRBJ2-6
CDR3: CASRSLRTAPTGANVLTF

size: .
V: TRBV7-8
length: 13
J: TRBJ2-7
CDR3: CASSQGLGYEQYF

size: .
V: TRBV15
length: 17
J: TRBJ2-7
CDR3: CATSLGTSGGPSYEQYF

size: .
V: TRBV29-1
length: 16
J: TRBJ2-1
CDR3: CSVEDLVRGVYNEQFF

size: .
V: TRBV7-3
length: 17
J: TRBJ2-5
CDR3: CASSFGTSGGPQETQYF

size: .
V: TRBV29-1
length: 13
J: TRBJ2-3
CDR3: CSVEAGGMDTQYF

size: .
V: TRBV29-1
length: 13
J: TRBJ2-1
CDR3: CSVHSLLEDEQFF

size: .
V: TRBV12-3/TRBV12-4
length: 14
J: TRBJ2-7
CDR3: CASSFGTGLYEQYF

size: .
V: TRBV4-2
length: 16
J: TRBJ1-4
CDR3: CASSQSPGQGSEKLFF

size: .
V: TRBV28
length: 16
J: TRBJ2-1
CDR3: CASSPRSGRAYDEQFF

size: .
V: TRBV20-1
length: 17
J: TRBJ2-5
CDR3: CSARVASGSTISETQYF

size: .
V: TRBV6-4
length: 14
J: TRBJ2-3
CDR3: CASSDGQGQDMQYF

size: .
V: TRBV5-1
length: 13
J: TRBJ2-1
CDR3: CASGPGRRNEQFF

size: .
V: TRBV28
length: 17
J: TRBJ1-3
CDR3: CASSLYPLQGGGNTIYF

size: .
V: TRBV9
length: 15
J: TRBJ2-5
CDR3: CASSETGQGQETQYF

size: .
V: TRBV4-1
length: 17
J: TRBJ2-1
CDR3: CASSQEGGDYGYNEQFF

size: .
V: TRBV5-1
length: 15
J: TRBJ2-7
CDR3: CASSLEGVYSYEQYF

size: .
V: TRBV29-1
length: 14
J: TRBJ2-7
CDR3: CSVDAPGQGAEQYF

size: .
V: TRBV28
length: 14
J: TRBJ2-7
CDR3: CASSLLGDTYEQYF

size: .
V: TRBV12-3/TRBV12-4
length: 17
J: TRBJ1-5
CDR3: CASSRGTGTRDGQPQHF

size: .
V: TRBV6-2/TRBV6-3
length: 13
J: TRBJ2-7
CDR3: CASSYRGYYEQYF

size: medium-sized
V: TRBV6-2/TRBV6-3
length: 15
J: TRBJ2-1
CDR3: CASDLGQSSYNEQFF